Here is one T cell receptor beta chain with its context. Its antigen is unidentified. This entry comes from a study of blood T cells in healthy people across ages. General study findings and limits: Investigators treated diversity estimates from one million T cells as underestimates.

Germline values: CDR1 MNHEY, CDR2 SVGAGI. The germline V and J ends were trimmed by 4 bases and 7 bases, with 14 bases remaining between them. The CDR3 contains 15 residues. A second PCR of roughly 7 to 11 cycles used a sample-barcoded 5' primer and a J-beta primer mix. MiXCR, applied by TCRdb to the 5' RACE reads, yields one record per CDR3 protein. Among approximately 780,000 distinct CDR3 sequences listed, about a quarter were seen once. These data were likewise used in another study, on T cells of mothers and their children. That source reports: Over five children and their three healthy Caucasian mothers were the donors. Researchers put all of the extracted RNA into cDNA synthesis, using roughly 1.5 ug per 15 ul. The M1S primer of the second PCR added sample barcodes and 2-4 random nucleotides.

The rearrangement joins TRBV6-5 to TRBJ1-6; maybe TRBD1 (6 bases). The sequence derives from a boy younger than 18 in good health. The sequencing input was blood. This CDR3 reads CASSSRTALNSPLHF. The CDR3 DNA sequence: TGTGCCAGCAGTTCCAGGACAGCGTTAAATTCACCCCTCCACTTT.